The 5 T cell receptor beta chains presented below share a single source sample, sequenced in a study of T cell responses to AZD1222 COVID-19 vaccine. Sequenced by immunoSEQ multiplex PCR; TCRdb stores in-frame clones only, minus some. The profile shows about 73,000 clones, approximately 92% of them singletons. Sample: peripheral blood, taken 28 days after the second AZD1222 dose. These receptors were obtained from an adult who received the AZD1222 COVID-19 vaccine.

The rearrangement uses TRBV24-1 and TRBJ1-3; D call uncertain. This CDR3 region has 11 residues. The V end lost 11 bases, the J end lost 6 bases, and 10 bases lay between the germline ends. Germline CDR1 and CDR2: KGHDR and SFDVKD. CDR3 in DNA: TGTGCCATGATAATTGAAAACACCATATATTTT. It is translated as CAMIIENTIYF.

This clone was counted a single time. CDR3 sequence (DNA): TGTGCCAGCAGCTCAGCAGGGCCCTATCAGCCCCAGCATTTT. Amino acids: CASSSAGPYQPQHF. The chain joins TRBV7-2 to TRBJ1-5; D may be TRBD1 (5 bases). This CDR3 spans 14 amino acids. The germline V gene has CDR1 SGHTA and CDR2 FQGNSA. Trimming removed 4 bases from V and 5 bases from J, with 12 bases in between. The whole variable domain, remainder taken from reference TRBV7-2 and TRBJ1-5, is GAGVSQSPSNKVTEKGKDVELRCDPISGHTALYWYRQSLGQGLEFLIYFQGNSAPDKSGLPSDRFSAERTGGSVSTLTIQRTQQEDSAVYLCASSSAGPYQPQHFGDGTRLSIL.

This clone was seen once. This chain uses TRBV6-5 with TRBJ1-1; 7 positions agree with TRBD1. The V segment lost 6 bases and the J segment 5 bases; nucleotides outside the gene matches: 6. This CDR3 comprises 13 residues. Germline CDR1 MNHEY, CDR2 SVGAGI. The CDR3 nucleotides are TGTGCCAGCAGCGTTGACAGGGCTACTGAAGCTTTCTTT. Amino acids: CASSVDRATEAFF.

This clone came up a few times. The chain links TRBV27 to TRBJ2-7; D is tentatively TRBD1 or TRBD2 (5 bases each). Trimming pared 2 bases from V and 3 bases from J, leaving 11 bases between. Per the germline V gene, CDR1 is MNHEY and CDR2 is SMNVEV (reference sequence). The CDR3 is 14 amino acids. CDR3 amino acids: CASSLARGNYEQYF. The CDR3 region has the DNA TGTGCCAGCAGTTTAGCCCGGGGCAACTACGAGCAGTACTTC.

The CDR3 loop is CASKARGTNTGELFF. DNA for the CDR3: TGTGCCAGTAAGGCCAGAGGGACGAACACCGGGGAGCTGTTTTTT. The V and J genes are TRBV19 and TRBJ2-2, with D perhaps TRBD2 (5 bases). The CDR3 is 15 amino acids. From germline, CDR1 is LNHDA and CDR2 SQIVND (reference sequence). V was trimmed by 7 bases and J by 0 bases, leaving 12 bases between them.